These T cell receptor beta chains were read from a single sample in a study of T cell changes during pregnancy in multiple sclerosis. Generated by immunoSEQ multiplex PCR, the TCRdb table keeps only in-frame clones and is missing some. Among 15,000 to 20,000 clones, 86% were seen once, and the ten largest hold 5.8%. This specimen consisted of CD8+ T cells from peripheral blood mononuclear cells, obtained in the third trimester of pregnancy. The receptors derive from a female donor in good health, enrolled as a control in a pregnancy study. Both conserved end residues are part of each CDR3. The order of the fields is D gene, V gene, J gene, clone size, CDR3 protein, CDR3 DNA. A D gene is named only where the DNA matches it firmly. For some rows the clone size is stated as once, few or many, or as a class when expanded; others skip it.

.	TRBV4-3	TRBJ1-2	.	CASSQDTTANYGYTF	TGCGCCAGCAGCCAAGATACCACAGCTAACTATGGCTACACCTTC
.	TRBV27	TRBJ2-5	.	CASSPPASNVETQYF	TGTGCCAGCAGCCCCCCTGCTAGTAATGTGGAGACCCAGTACTTC
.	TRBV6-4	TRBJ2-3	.	CASSDLSRGPTDTQYF	TGTGCCAGCAGTGACCTTTCGCGGGGGCCTACAGATACGCAGTATTTT
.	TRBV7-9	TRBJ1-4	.	CASRDGGGEKLFF	TGTGCCAGCAGAGACGGGGGAGGTGAAAAACTGTTTTTT
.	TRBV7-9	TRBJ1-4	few	CASTQGGEKLFF	TGTGCCAGCACCCAGGGTGGTGAAAAACTGTTTTTT
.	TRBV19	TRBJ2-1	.	CASSISPSSYNEQFF	TGTGCCAGTAGTATATCGCCTAGTTCCTACAATGAGCAGTTCTTC
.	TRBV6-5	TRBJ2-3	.	CASSYSRQGTDTQYF	TGTGCCAGCAGTTACTCGAGGCAGGGTACAGATACGCAGTATTTT
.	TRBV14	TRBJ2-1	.	CASRVEGNEQFF	TGTGCCAGCAGAGTGGAGGGGAATGAGCAGTTCTTC
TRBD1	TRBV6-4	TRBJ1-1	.	CASRPGQVNEAFF	TGTGCCAGCAGACCGGGACAGGTGAATGAAGCTTTCTTT
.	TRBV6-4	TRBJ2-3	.	CASSGGGATDTQYF	TGTGCCAGCAGTGGAGGGGGGGCCACAGATACGCAGTATTTT
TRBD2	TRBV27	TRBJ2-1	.	CASSLRAPRTSYNEQFF	TGTGCCAGCAGTTTAAGAGCCCCTAGGACTAGTTACAATGAGCAGTTCTTC
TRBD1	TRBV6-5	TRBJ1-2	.	CASSQDRAGYTF	TGTGCCAGCAGCCAGGACAGGGCTGGCTACACCTTC
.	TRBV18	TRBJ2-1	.	CASSPGQGHSYNEQFF	TGTGCCAGCTCACCAGGGCAGGGCCACTCCTACAATGAGCAGTTCTTC
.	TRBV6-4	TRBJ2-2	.	CASSRVADNTGELFF	TGTGCCAGCAGCCGGGTGGCTGATAACACCGGGGAGCTGTTTTTT
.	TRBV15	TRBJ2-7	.	CATSRGRQDADEQYF	TGTGCCACCAGCAGAGGCCGACAGGACGCGGACGAGCAGTACTTC
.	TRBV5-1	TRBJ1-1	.	CASSLARPGREAFF	TGCGCCAGCAGCTTGGCTCGGCCAGGCCGTGAAGCTTTCTTT
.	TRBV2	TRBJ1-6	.	CASSEWRGRNSPLHF	TGTGCCAGCAGTGAATGGAGGGGCAGGAATTCACCCCTCCACTTT
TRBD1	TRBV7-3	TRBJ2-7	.	CASSLGQGNEQYF	TGTGCCAGCAGCTTAGGACAGGGCAACGAGCAGTACTTC
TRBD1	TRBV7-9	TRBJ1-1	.	CASSSTGANTEAFF	TGTGCCAGCAGCTCGACAGGGGCGAACACTGAAGCTTTCTTT
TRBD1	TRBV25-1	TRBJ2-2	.	CASSDETGAGELFF	TGTGCCAGCAGTGACGAGACAGGGGCCGGGGAGCTGTTTTTT
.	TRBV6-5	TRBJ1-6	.	CASSYRDTDSPLHF	TGTGCCAGCAGTTACCGGGACACAGATTCACCCCTCCACTTT
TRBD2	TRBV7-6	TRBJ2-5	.	CASSLRAAGGPGETQYF	TGTGCCAGCAGCTTACGGGCGGCGGGGGGCCCGGGAGAGACCCAGTACTTC
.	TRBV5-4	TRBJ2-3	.	CASSLGGGGKLVDTQYF	TGTGCCAGCAGCTTGGGTGGGGGGGGCAAGCTGGTAGATACGCAGTATTTT
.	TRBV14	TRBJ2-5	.	CASSQVGRGWETQYF	TGTGCCAGCAGCCAAGTCGGCAGGGGCTGGGAGACCCAGTACTTC
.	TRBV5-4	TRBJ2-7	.	CASSLGERGAREQYF	TGTGCCAGCAGCTTGGGGGAAAGGGGTGCTCGCGAGCAGTACTTC
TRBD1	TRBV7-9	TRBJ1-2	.	CALQGARDYGYTF	TGTGCCTTACAGGGGGCGCGGGACTATGGCTACACCTTC
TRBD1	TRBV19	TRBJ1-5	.	CASTMTGSSNQPQHF	TGTGCCAGTACCATGACAGGGAGTAGCAATCAGCCCCAGCATTTT
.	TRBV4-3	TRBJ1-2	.	CASSQETAPTNYGYTF	TGCGCCAGCAGCCAAGAAACAGCCCCGACTAACTATGGCTACACCTTC
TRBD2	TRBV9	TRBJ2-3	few	CASSARTSGGADTQYF	TGTGCCAGCAGCGCCCGGACTAGCGGGGGGGCGGATACGCAGTATTTT
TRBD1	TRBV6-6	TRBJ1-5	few	CASSFRGTNQPQHF	TGTGCCAGCTCCTTCAGGGGGACCAATCAGCCCCAGCATTTT
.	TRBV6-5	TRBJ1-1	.	CASSYSEQVANTEAFF	TGTGCCAGCAGTTACTCCGAACAGGTGGCTAACACTGAAGCTTTCTTT
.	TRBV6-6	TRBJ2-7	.	CASREADFEQYF	TGTGCCAGCAGGGAGGCAGATTTCGAGCAGTACTTC
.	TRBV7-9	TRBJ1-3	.	CASSLAPAPGQDTIYF	TGTGCCAGCAGCTTAGCCCCCGCTCCAGGGCAGGACACCATATATTTT
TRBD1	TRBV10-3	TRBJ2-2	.	CAISEVQGANTGELFF	TGTGCCATCAGTGAGGTTCAGGGGGCGAACACCGGGGAGCTGTTTTTT
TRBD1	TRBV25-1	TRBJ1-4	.	CASRPQGANEKLFF	TGTGCCAGCAGACCACAGGGGGCTAATGAAAAACTGTTTTTT
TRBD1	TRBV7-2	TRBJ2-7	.	CASSLSDRSSYEQYF	TGTGCCAGCAGCTTATCGGACAGGAGTTCCTACGAGCAGTACTTC
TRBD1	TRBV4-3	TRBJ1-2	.	CASSHDRDRDDGYTF	TGCGCCAGCAGCCATGACCGGGACAGGGACGATGGCTACACCTTC
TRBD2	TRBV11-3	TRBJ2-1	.	CASSSLGGDNEQFF	TGTGCCAGCAGCTCCCTGGGAGGGGACAATGAGCAGTTCTTC
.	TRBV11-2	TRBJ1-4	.	CASSLGLSATNEKLFF	TGTGCCAGCAGCTTAGGCCTCAGTGCAACTAATGAAAAACTGTTTTTT
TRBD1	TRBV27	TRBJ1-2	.	CASSLGRTGNGYTF	TGTGCCAGCAGTTTGGGTAGGACAGGGAATGGCTATACCTTC
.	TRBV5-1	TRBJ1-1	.	CASSQGSTAEAFF	TGCGCCAGCAGCCAAGGGAGTACCGCTGAAGCTTTCTTT
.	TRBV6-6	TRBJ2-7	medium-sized	CASSLWTAKYEQYF	TGTGCCAGCAGTTTATGGACAGCAAAGTACGAGCAGTACTTC
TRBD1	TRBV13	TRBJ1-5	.	CASSQSGTGGSQPQHF	TGTGCCAGCAGCCAATCCGGGACAGGGGGCTCTCAGCCCCAGCATTTT
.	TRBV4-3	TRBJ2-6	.	CASSQEPRGGANVLTF	TGCGCCAGCAGCCAAGAACCGAGAGGTGGGGCCAACGTCCTGACTTTC
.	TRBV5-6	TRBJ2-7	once	CASSLAHYEQYF	TGTGCCAGCAGCTTGGCCCACTACGAGCAGTACTTC
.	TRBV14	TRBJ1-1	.	CASSQDGSGWRVGTEAFF	TGTGCCAGCAGCCAAGATGGTTCTGGTTGGCGGGTTGGCACTGAAGCTTTCTTT
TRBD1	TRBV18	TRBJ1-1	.	CATSGTGEAFF	TGTGCCACTTCGGGGACAGGTGAAGCTTTCTTT